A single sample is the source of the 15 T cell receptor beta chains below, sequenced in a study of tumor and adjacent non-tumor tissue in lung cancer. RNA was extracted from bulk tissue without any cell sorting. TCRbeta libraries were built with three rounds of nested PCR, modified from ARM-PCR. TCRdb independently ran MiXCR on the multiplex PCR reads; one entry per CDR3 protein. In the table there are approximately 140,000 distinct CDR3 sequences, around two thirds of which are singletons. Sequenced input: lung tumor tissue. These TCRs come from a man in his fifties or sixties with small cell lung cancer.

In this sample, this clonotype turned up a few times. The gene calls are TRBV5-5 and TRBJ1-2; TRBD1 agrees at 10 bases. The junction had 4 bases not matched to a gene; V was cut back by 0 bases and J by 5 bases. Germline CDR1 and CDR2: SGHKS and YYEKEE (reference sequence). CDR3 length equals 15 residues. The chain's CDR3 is CASSLVGQGRYGYTF. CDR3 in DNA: TGTGCCAGCAGCTTGGTGGGACAGGGGCGTTATGGCTACACCTTC.

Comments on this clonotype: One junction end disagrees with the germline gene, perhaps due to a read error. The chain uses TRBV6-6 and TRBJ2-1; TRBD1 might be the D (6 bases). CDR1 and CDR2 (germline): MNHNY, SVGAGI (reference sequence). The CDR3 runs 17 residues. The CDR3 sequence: CASSFPGHRAAGNEQFF. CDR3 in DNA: TGTGCCAGTAGTTTCCCGGGACATCGCGCCGCGGGCAATGAGCAGTTCTTC.

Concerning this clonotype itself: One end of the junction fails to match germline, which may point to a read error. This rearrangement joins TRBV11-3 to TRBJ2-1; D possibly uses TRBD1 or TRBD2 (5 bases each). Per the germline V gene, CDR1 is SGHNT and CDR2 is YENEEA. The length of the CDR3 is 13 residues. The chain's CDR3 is CASILEGLGEQLF. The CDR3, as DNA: TGTGCCAGCATCTTAGAGGGCTTAGGGGAGCAGCTCTTC.

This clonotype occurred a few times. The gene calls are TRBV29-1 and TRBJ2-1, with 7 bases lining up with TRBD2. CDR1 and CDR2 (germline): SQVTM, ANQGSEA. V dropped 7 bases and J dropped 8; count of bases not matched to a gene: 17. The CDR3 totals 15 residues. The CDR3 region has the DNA TGCAGCGGAGCCCCGCTGCGGGGGTATTACGATGAGCAGTTCTTC. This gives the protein CSGAPLRGYYDEQFF.

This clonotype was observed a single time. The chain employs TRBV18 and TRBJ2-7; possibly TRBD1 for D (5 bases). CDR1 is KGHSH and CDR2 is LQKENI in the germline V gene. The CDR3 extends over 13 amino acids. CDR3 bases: TGTACCAGCTCGCCCCAGACAGATTACGAGCAGTACGTC. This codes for CTSSPQTDYEQYV.

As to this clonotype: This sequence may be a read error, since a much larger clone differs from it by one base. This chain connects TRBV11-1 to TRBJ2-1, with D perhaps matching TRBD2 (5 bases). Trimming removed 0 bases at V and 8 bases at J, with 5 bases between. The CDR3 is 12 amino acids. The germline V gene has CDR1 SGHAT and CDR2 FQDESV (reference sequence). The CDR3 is CASSLARDEQFF. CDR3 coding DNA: TGTGCCAGCAGCTTAGCGCGGGATGAGCAGTTCTTC.

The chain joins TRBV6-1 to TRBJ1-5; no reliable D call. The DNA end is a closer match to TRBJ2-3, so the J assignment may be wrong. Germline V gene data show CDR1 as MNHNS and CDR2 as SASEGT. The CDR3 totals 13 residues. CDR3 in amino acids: CASSEIGPEVQYF. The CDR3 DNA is TGTGCCAGCAGTGAAATTGGGCCCGAGGTCCAGTATTTT.

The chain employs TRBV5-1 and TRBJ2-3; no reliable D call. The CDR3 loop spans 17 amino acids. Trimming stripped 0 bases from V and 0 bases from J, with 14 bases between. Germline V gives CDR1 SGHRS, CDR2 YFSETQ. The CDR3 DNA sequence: TGCGCCAGCAGCTTGGTAGCTTCATCGGTTAGCACAGATACGCAGTATTTT. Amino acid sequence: CASSLVASSVSTDTQYF.

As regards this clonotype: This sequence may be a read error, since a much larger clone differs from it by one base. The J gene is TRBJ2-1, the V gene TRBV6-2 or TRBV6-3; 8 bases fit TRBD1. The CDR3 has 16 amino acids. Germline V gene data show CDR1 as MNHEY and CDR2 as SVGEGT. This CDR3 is CASSYPNGQGGNEQLF. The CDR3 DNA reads TGTGCCAGCAGTTACCCGAATGGACAGGGAGGTAATGAGCAGCTCTTC.

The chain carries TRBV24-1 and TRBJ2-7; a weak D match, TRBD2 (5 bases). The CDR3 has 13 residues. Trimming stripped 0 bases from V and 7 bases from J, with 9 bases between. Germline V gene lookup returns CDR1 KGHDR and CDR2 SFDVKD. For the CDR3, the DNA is TGTGCCACCAGTGATTTGGGACTGCCTGAGCAGTACGTC. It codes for CATSDLGLPEQYV.

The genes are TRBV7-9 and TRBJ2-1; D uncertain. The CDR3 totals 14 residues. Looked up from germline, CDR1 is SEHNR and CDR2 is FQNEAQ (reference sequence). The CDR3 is CATARVSSYNEQFF. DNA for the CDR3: TGTGCTACAGCTAGGGTGAGCTCATACAATGAGCAGTTCTTC.

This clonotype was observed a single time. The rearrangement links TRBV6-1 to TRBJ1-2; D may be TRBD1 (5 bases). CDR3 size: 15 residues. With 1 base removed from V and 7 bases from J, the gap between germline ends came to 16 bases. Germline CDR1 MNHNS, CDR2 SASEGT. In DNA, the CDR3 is TGTGCCAGCAGTGAAGTCCAGGGAGGAAGCTTTGGCTACACCTTC. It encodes CASSEVQGGSFGYTF.

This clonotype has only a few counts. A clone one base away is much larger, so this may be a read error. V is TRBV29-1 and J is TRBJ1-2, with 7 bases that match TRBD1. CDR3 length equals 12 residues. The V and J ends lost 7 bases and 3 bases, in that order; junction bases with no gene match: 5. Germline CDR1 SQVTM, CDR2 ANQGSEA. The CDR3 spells CSDAGGDYGYTF. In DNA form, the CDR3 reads TGCAGCGATGCAGGGGGGGACTATGGCTACACCTTC.

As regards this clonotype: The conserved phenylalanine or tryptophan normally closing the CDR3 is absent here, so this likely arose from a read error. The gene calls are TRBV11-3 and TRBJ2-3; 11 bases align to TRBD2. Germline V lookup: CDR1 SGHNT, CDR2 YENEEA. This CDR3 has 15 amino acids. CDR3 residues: CASSFTSGSSDMQYY. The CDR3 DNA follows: TGTGCCAGCAGCTTCACTAGCGGGAGTTCAGATATGCAGTATTAT.

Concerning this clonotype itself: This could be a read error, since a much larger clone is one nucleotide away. The CDR3 nucleotides are TGTGCCAGCAGTAGACACGGGGTTACGCAGTATTTT. It codes for CASSRHGVTQYF. The V and J genes are TRBV6-2 or TRBV6-3 and TRBJ2-3; D perhaps matches TRBD2 (5 bases). V lost 5 bases, J lost 8 bases, and 11 bases lay in between. Germline V gene data show CDR1 as MNHEY and CDR2 as SVGEGT. CDR3 size: 12 residues.